These 8 T cell receptor beta chains were sequenced from one sample in a study of blood T cell repertoires in COVID-19. This table comes from immunoSEQ multiplex PCR, and its TCRdb copy is limited to in-frame clones, with some not included. Of 100,000 to 150,000 clones detected, 70% to 90% appear once; the ten largest clones hold roughly 1.2%. The sequenced sample was peripheral blood. The receptors derive from a woman over 75 with acute or convalescent COVID-19.

V usage is TRBV2 and J usage is TRBJ2-7; D is perhaps TRBD2 (7 bases). V gave up 10 bases and J gave up 2 bases, with 15 bases separating them. The CDR3 loop spans 13 amino acids. Germline V CDR1 and CDR2: SNHLY, FYNNEI. The CDR3 here is CANSPGGPYEQYF. The CDR3 DNA reads TGTGCCAACAGCCCGGGGGGCCCCTACGAGCAGTACTTC.

This clone was counted once. V gene TRBV5-1 combines with J gene TRBJ1-1; no firm D call. Germline CDR1 SGHRS, CDR2 YFSETQ. CDR3 length equals 13 residues. V lost 1 base and J lost 7, with 11 bases in between. CDR3 in DNA: TGCGCCAGCAGCTTGAAGGGAGACGGTGAAGCTTTCTTT. Its translation: CASSLKGDGEAFF.

The chain couples TRBV4-1 to TRBJ2-1; TRBD2 matches at 9 bases. J gave up 7 bases and V 2 bases, and 6 bases lay outside the gene matches. The germline V gene encodes CDR1 MGHRA and CDR2 YSYEKL. This CDR3 has 15 residues. The CDR3 is CASSQRAGGLNEQFF. DNA of the CDR3: TGCGCCAGCAGCCAAAGGGCGGGGGGGCTTAATGAGCAGTTCTTC.

V gene TRBV28 combines with J gene TRBJ2-2; 14 bases are a match to TRBD2. The CDR3 sequence is 15 residues long. J lost 5 bases, V lost 7 bases, and 3 bases had no gene match. CDR1 is MDHEN, CDR2 SYDVKM, per germline. This chain's CDR3 is CASTRLAGGTGELFF. Here the CDR3 DNA reads TGTGCCAGCACTCGACTAGCGGGAGGGACCGGGGAGCTGTTTTTT.

This sequence joins TRBV5-1 and TRBJ2-7; a possible D gene is TRBD2 (5 bases). The V and J ends lost 2 bases and 4 bases respectively, with 13 bases between them. In germline, CDR1 is SGHRS, CDR2 YFSETQ. This CDR3 is built from 14 residues. The CDR3 region is CASSFRGSPYEQYF. The CDR3 DNA is TGCGCCAGCAGCTTTCGAGGGAGTCCTTACGAGCAGTACTTC.

The chain carries TRBV10-2 and TRBJ1-5; D not resolved. CDR3 length: 13 residues. V was pared by 4 bases and J by 3 bases, with 7 bases between. The germline gives CDR1 WSHSY, CDR2 SAAADI. Written as DNA, the CDR3 is TGCGCCAGCAGTGTCAGGTACAATCAGCCCCAGCATTTT. This translates into CASSVRYNQPQHF.

The chain is built from TRBV2 and TRBJ1-6; 9 bases agree with TRBD1. Trimming took 5 bases from V and 9 from J; bases not matched to a gene: 8. Germline V lookup: CDR1 SNHLY, CDR2 FYNNEI. This CDR3 comprises 15 residues. DNA of the CDR3: TGTGCCAGCAGTCCGGGACAGGGTCAAAGTTCACCCCTCCACTTT. Amino acid sequence: CASSPGQGQSSPLHF. Supplemented by reference TRBV2 and TRBJ1-6, the full variable domain reads EPEVTQTPSHQVTQMGQEVILRCVPISNHLYFYWYRQILGQKVEFLVSFYNNEISEKSEIFDDQFSVERPDGSNFTLKIRSTKLEDSAMYFCASSPGQGQSSPLHFGNGTRLTVT.

The chain links TRBV5-1 to TRBJ1-1; D is uncertain. Germline CDR1 is SGHRS and CDR2 is YFSETQ. CDR3 length: 14 residues. V lost 0 bases, J lost 4 bases, and 10 bases lay in between. DNA for the CDR3: TGCGCCAGCAGCTTGGGAGGTGGGAGCACTGAAGCTTTCTTT. Its translation is CASSLGGGSTEAFF.